These T cell receptor beta chains were read from a single sample in a study of response to subunit inactivated influenza vaccine. MiXCR, run by TCRdb on the RT-PCR reads, gives a single entry per CDR3 protein. The table shows 530,000 or so distinct CDR3 sequences, with 12% to 15% occurring only once. Sequences were derived from PBMCs from blood, sampled 11 to 12 days after vaccination. These receptors were taken from a man between 50 and 59 years old who received an inactivated influenza vaccine. Each CDR3 is given with its conserved first and last residue. D genes are given only for firm matches. A clone size is listed for some rows: how often the clone was seen (once, few, many), or a class if it is expanded.

j_gene	v_gene	abundance	d_gene	CDR3nt	CDR3aa
TRBJ2-5	TRBV6-2/TRBV6-3	few	.	TGTGCCAGCAGTCGACAGGTATCCCAAGAGACCCAGTACTTC	CASSRQVSQETQYF
TRBJ2-7	TRBV10-3	few	.	TGTGCCATCAGTGAGGGTGAAAGCTACGAGCAGTACTTC	CAISEGESYEQYF
TRBJ2-2	TRBV28	few	.	TGTGCCAGCTTAGCCGGGACACTACTCGGGGAGCTGTTTTTT	CASLAGTLLGELFF
TRBJ2-3	TRBV7-2	many	TRBD2	TGTGCCAGCAGCCCGTCCTTAGCGGGAGGGACAGATACGCAGTATTTT	CASSPSLAGGTDTQYF
TRBJ2-7	TRBV28	few	.	TGTGCCAGCAGTTGGATCCGCGGGGCCTACGAGCAGTACTTC	CASSWIRGAYEQYF
TRBJ2-5	TRBV18	.	TRBD2	TGTGCCAGCTCACTTCGACTAGCGGGGGAACCCCTTGAAGAGACCCAGTACTTC	CASSLRLAGEPLEETQYF
TRBJ2-7	TRBV3-1	.	TRBD2	TGTGCCAGCCAAAGCGGGGACTCCTACGAGCAGTACTTC	CASQSGDSYEQYF
TRBJ2-3	TRBV4-2	.	TRBD2	TGTGCCAGCAGCCAAGCCAACTCGCGGGGGGGCGTAAAGGATACGCAGTATTTT	CASSQANSRGGVKDTQYF
TRBJ2-1	TRBV9	few	TRBD2	TGTGCCAGCAGCGTAGACCTTAGCGGGGGGAGCTACAATGAGCAGTTCTTC	CASSVDLSGGSYNEQFF
TRBJ2-2	TRBV20-1	few	TRBD2	TGCAGTGCCCGAAGACTAGCGGGGACCCTGTTTTTT	CSARRLAGTLFF
TRBJ1-3	TRBV12-3/TRBV12-4	many	.	TGTGCCAGCCGACGCGTCGGCTCTGGAAACACCATATATTTT	CASRRVGSGNTIYF
TRBJ2-1	TRBV5-1	.	TRBD2	TGCGCCAGCAGAAAACCTAGCGGGGGGGGATATGAGCAGTTCTTC	CASRKPSGGGYEQFF
TRBJ1-6	TRBV28	few	.	TGTGCCAGCAGTTTCGGGGGTTCACCCCTCCACTTT	CASSFGGSPLHF
TRBJ1-5	TRBV24-1	few	.	TGTGCCACCTCAACCGACGGTGGCAATCAGCCCCAGCATTTT	CATSTDGGNQPQHF
TRBJ2-1	TRBV29-1	few	.	TGCAGCGTTGAGGCTTTTGGATTGCAGTTCTTC	CSVEAFGLQFF
TRBJ2-7	TRBV6-5	.	TRBD1	TGTGCCAGCAGTTACGGCCCGGGGACAGGGGACCCTTACGAGCAGTACTTC	CASSYGPGTGDPYEQYF
TRBJ2-2	TRBV24-1	.	.	TGTGCCACCAGTGGCCCCGGGAGTCAAAACACCGGGGAGCTGTTTTTT	CATSGPGSQNTGELFF
TRBJ2-7	TRBV10-3	.	.	TGTGCCATCAGTGAGTCAGGACGGAGTTCCTACGAGCAGTACTTC	CAISESGRSSYEQYF
TRBJ2-3	TRBV3-1	.	.	TGTGCCAGCAGCCAAGATTCCGCAGCTAGCACAGATACGCAGTATTTT	CASSQDSAASTDTQYF
TRBJ2-3	TRBV5-1	few	.	TGCGCCAGCAGCTTGGACGGACTCCGCACAGATACGCAGTATTTT	CASSLDGLRTDTQYF
TRBJ2-2	TRBV10-3	few	.	TGTGCCCTGCGCGGGACCCGGGACACCGGGGAGCTGTTTTTT	CALRGTRDTGELFF
TRBJ2-1	TRBV4-2	.	.	TGTGCCAGCAGCCAAGATAGGGTCATTTACAATGAGCAGTTCTTC	CASSQDRVIYNEQFF
TRBJ2-1	TRBV29-1	few	TRBD2	TGCAGCGTTCTCGCAGCGGGAGGGCCCTACAATGAGCAGTTCTTC	CSVLAAGGPYNEQFF
TRBJ1-1	TRBV19	.	TRBD1	TGTGCCAGTAGTACGGGGACAGTCTACACTGAAGCTTTCTTT	CASSTGTVYTEAFF
TRBJ2-7	TRBV20-1	.	.	TGCAGTGTGAGCCCAAGGCCCCACGAGCAGTACTTC	CSVSPRPHEQYF
TRBJ2-2	TRBV5-1	.	TRBD1	TGCGCCAGCAGCTGGGACAGGGCCACCGGGGAGCTGTTTTTT	CASSWDRATGELFF
TRBJ1-3	TRBV7-2	few	TRBD1	TGTGCCAGCAGCTACAGGACAGGCCGAGGAAACACCATATATTTT	CASSYRTGRGNTIYF
TRBJ2-1	TRBV18	.	TRBD1	TGTGCCAGCTCACCCGACAGGGGAAGCTACAATGAGCAGTTCTTC	CASSPDRGSYNEQFF
TRBJ2-1	TRBV5-1	.	.	TGCGCCAGCAACGTCGGGACACCTACTTACAATGAGCAGTTCTTC	CASNVGTPTYNEQFF
TRBJ2-2	TRBV6-2/TRBV6-3	few	.	TGTGCCAGCAGTTACAGGGTGGCCGGGGAGCTGTTTTTT	CASSYRVAGELFF
TRBJ2-1	TRBV7-8	.	.	TGTGCCAGCTGGGGACTCTACGAGCGGCAGTTCTTC	CASWGLYERQFF
TRBJ2-1	TRBV5-1	.	.	TGCGCCAGCAGCTTGGCCTCGGGCGGGGCACTACCTTGGTACAATGAGCAGTTCTTC	CASSLASGGALPWYNEQFF
TRBJ2-7	TRBV4-2	many	.	TGTGCCAGCAGCCAAGATCTGGTAGCCCCCATATCGTACGAGCAGTACTTC	CASSQDLVAPISYEQYF
TRBJ2-3	TRBV2	few	.	TGTGCCACCACCCCTGGCAGGGCCTTAGATACGCAGTATTTT	CATTPGRALDTQYF
TRBJ2-5	TRBV7-9	.	.	TGTGCCAGCAGCTCCAGGGGTACTCGTAGGACCCAGTACTTC	CASSSRGTRRTQYF
TRBJ1-6	TRBV20-1	.	.	TGCAGTGCTAGAGAACAAGGTCGTTTTAATTCACCCCTCCACTTT	CSAREQGRFNSPLHF